The T cell receptor (beta chain) under discussion was sequenced for a study of neurological immune-mediated disorders. This clonotype has at least ten counts. The cDNA came from 5'RACE, which used 10-nucleotide random UMIs. Every sequencing run drew on 15-18 subjects and yielded over 170 million TCR-beta sequences. TCRdb used MiXCR to reprocess the 5' RACE reads, holding one entry per CDR3 protein. Among about 65,000 distinct CDR3 sequences listed, around 4% were seen once. The TCR sequence derives from a man aged 50 or older with multiple sclerosis. Sequenced: PBMCs.

As DNA, the CDR3 is TGTGCCAGCACCCCAGGGTTCTACTATGGCTACACCTTC. Encoded protein: CASTPGFYYGYTF. The chain recombines TRBV28 with TRBJ1-2, with a weak D call TRBD1 (5 bases). V lost 7 bases and J 3 bases, leaving 12 bases between the germline ends. Looked up from germline, CDR1 is MDHEN and CDR2 is SYDVKM. The CDR3 loop spans 13 amino acids.